The clone carrying this T cell receptor beta chain appeared a few times. Its target is unknown. The data stem from a study of T cells in Graves' hyperthyroidism and ophthalmopathy. TCR beta CDR3 region amplification was performed from RNA transcripts. The HTBI primer set drove a first-round RT-PCR of the TCR CDR3. TCRdb processed the multiplex PCR reads anew with MiXCR; each CDR3 protein has one entry. The sample shows around 190,000 distinct CDR3 sequences, 17% of them seen only once. Study results and caveats: Ophthalmopathy was separated from stable hyperthyroidism by a 13 V-J model.

The CDR3 extends over 17 amino acids. Trimming pared 2 bases from V and 4 bases from J, leaving 17 bases between. Germline values: CDR1 MDHEN, CDR2 SYDVKM. The TCR originated in a woman aged 50 to 60 with Graves' hyperthyroidism. The V call is TRBV28, the J call TRBJ2-2; D is perhaps TRBD1 (5 bases). Sequencing used blood. The CDR3 nucleotides read TGTGCCAGCAGTTTAGGGCAGGGCCGTCCCCTCACCGGGGAGCTGTTTTTT. It is translated as CASSLGQGRPLTGELFF.